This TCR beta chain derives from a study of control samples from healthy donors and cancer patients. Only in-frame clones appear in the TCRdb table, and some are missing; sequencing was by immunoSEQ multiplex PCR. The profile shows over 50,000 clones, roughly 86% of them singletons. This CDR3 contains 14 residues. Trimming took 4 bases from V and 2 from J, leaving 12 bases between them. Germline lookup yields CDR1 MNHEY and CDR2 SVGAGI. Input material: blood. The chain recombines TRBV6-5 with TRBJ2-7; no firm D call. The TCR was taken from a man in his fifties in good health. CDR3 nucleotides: TGTGCCAGCAGTTCCCGTACTAACACCTACGAGCAGTACTTC. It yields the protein CASSSRTNTYEQYF.